This T cell receptor (beta chain) was sequenced in a study of T cell changes during pregnancy in multiple sclerosis. Using immunoSEQ multiplex PCR, the repertoire was profiled, and TCRdb retains in-frame clones only, with some absent. The data contain just under 80,000 clones, just under 95% of them seen just once; the ten biggest clones take up roughly 0.94%. CDR1 MNHNS and CDR2 SASEGT come from the germline V gene. V gave up 6 bases and J gave up 4 bases, with 15 bases separating them. The CDR3 extends over 15 amino acids. The source is a female donor with multiple sclerosis, enrolled in a pregnancy study. The chain employs TRBV6-1 and TRBJ2-2; D is unresolved. The sample in question was peripheral blood, obtained in the first trimester of pregnancy. The CDR3 DNA sequence: TGTGCCAGCAGGACGCTAGAAGTAGGCACCGGGGAGCTGTTTTTT. The encoded protein is CASRTLEVGTGELFF.